This T cell receptor (beta chain) was identified during a study of T cells after yellow fever vaccination. Researchers made TCR cDNA using 5'RACE template switching, and this step added a universal primer site and UMIs. TCRdb reprocessed the 5' RACE reads via MiXCR and lists one record per CDR3 protein. Of 500,000 to 650,000 distinct CDR3 sequences listed, around 17% are singletons. Findings and limits, study-wide: Booster samples showed a return of most primary-vaccination clones (under 97% CD4, approximately 88% CD8).

Trimming removed 5 bases from V and 1 base from J, with 14 bases in between. Germline CDR1 and CDR2: SGHVS and FNYEAQ. The CDR3 consists of 15 residues. About this clonotype itself: Its cognate antigen is unknown.

The sequencing used PBMCs, collected 5 days after the first yellow fever vaccination. The chain is built from TRBV7-6 and TRBJ1-1; D is ambiguous. The receptor's source is a man aged 18-30 years who received the YFV17D yellow fever vaccine. CDR3 loop: CASSAVAGRNTEAFF. The CDR3 nucleotides are TGTGCCAGCAGCGCAGTGGCGGGGAGGAACACTGAAGCTTTCTTT.